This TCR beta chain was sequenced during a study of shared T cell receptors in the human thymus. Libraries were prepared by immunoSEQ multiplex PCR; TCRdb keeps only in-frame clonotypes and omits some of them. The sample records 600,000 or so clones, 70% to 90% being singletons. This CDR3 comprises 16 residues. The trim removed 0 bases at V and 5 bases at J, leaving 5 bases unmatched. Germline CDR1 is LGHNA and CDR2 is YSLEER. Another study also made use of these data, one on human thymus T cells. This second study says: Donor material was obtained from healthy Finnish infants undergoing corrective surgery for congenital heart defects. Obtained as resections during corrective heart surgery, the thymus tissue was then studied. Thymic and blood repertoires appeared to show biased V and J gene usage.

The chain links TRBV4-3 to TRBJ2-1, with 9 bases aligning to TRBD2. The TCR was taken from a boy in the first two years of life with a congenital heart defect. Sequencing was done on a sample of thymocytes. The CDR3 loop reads CASSQDSGRFNNEQFF. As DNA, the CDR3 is TGCGCCAGCAGCCAAGATAGCGGGAGATTCAACAATGAGCAGTTCTTC.